One sample yielded the 8 T cell receptor beta chains listed below, sequenced in a study of cytomegalovirus exposure and HLA in healthy donors. Sequencing was performed with immunoSEQ multiplex PCR; in TCRdb, only in-frame clones are kept and a portion is missing. This sample yields approximately 200,000 clones, of which around 80% are seen a single time; 1% to 1.5% belongs to the top ten. Sequencing was carried out using PBMCs. The receptor set was obtained from a woman aged 25 to 39 in good health and CMV-seronegative.

The chain combines TRBV6-5 with TRBJ1-5; D might be TRBD1 (6 bases). From germline, CDR1 is MNHEY and CDR2 SVGAGI. Trimming shortened V by 2 bases and J by 5 bases, and 10 bases separated the two germline ends. The CDR3 is made up of 14 amino acids. The CDR3 sequence: CASSYGPGDQPQHF. The CDR3 bases are TGTGCCAGCAGTTACGGCCCAGGGGATCAGCCCCAGCATTTT.

This clone was detected ten times or more. The genes are TRBV4-1 and TRBJ2-1, with TRBD1 as a possible D gene (6 bases). This CDR3 spans 15 amino acids. Trimming removed 0 bases at V and 3 bases at J, with 9 bases between. Looked up from germline, CDR1 is MGHRA and CDR2 is YSYEKL. Here the CDR3 reads CASSQDKGHYNEQFF. In DNA, the CDR3 is TGCGCCAGCAGCCAAGATAAGGGACACTACAATGAGCAGTTCTTC.

This chain links TRBV13 with TRBJ2-3; 9 bases align to TRBD2. J lost 3 bases, V lost 1 base, and 11 bases had no gene match. This CDR3 is built from 18 residues. The germline gives CDR1 PRHDT, CDR2 FYEKMQ (reference sequence). The CDR3 loop reads CASSLDALAGVGTDTQYF. In DNA form, the CDR3 reads TGTGCCAGCAGCTTAGACGCCTTAGCGGGAGTTGGAACAGATACGCAGTATTTT.

The V gene is TRBV4-1, the J gene TRBJ1-2; D perhaps matches TRBD1 (5 bases). The CDR3 has 15 amino acids. Trimming cost V 3 bases and J 5 bases, with 16 bases left between them. In germline, CDR1 is MGHRA, CDR2 YSYEKL. Here the CDR3 reads CASSHPPAGVYGYTF. Here the CDR3 DNA reads TGCGCCAGCAGCCATCCCCCGGCGGGGGTTTATGGCTACACCTTC.

This chain connects TRBV6-5 to TRBJ1-1; TRBD1 aligns across 9 bases. With V trimmed by 5 bases and J by 1 base, 5 bases remained unmatched. The CDR3 runs 15 residues. The V gene's germline CDR1 is MNHEY and CDR2 SVGAGI. The DNA of the CDR3 is TGTGCCAGCAGTCCCGGACAGGGGAAGAACACTGAAGCTTTCTTT. The encoded protein is CASSPGQGKNTEAFF.

The gene calls are TRBV9 and TRBJ2-2; 7 nucleotides agree with TRBD2. Germline V CDR1 and CDR2: SGDLS, YYNGEE. This CDR3 is 17 amino acids long. The J segment lost 2 bases and the V segment lost 3 bases, leaving 10 bases of the junction unmatched. The CDR3 is CASSATTGTINTGELFF. CDR3 coding DNA: TGTGCCAGCAGCGCAACGACCGGGACTATAAACACCGGGGAGCTGTTTTTT. Complete variable domain (other parts from reference TRBV9 and TRBJ2-2): DSGVTQTPKHLITATGQRVTLRCSPRSGDLSVYWYQQSLDQGLQFLIQYYNGEERAKGNILERFSAQQFPDLHSELNLSSLELGDSALYFCASSATTGTINTGELFFGEGSRLTVL.

V and J are TRBV25-1 and TRBJ2-2; 8 bases map to TRBD1. CDR1 and CDR2 from the germline V gene are MGHDK and SYGVNS. Trimming at V came to 2 bases and at J to 4 bases, leaving 3 bases not matched to a gene. This CDR3 contains 15 residues. The CDR3 DNA sequence: TGTGCCAGCAGTGAACAGGGGGCTTCCACCGGGGAGCTGTTTTTT. Its translation: CASSEQGASTGELFF.

The DNA for the CDR3 is TGTGCCAGCAGGGGGACAGGGAGCTCCTACGAGCAGTACTTC. Translation gives CASRGTGSSYEQYF. V is TRBV7-9 and J is TRBJ2-7; 9 bases map to TRBD1. This CDR3 is built from 14 residues. With V trimmed by 6 bases and J by 0 bases, 3 bases remained unmatched. Germline V gene sequence: CDR1 SEHNR, CDR2 FQNEAQ (reference sequence).